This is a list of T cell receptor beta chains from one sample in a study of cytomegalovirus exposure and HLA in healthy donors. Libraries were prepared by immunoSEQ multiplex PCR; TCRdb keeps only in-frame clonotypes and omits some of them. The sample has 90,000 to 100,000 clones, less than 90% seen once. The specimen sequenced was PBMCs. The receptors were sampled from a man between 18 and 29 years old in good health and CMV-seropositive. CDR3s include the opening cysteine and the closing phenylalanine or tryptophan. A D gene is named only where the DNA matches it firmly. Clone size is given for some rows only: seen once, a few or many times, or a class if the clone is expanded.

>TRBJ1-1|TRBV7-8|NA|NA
CASSDDSLSGSGAFF
TGTGCCAGCAGCGATGACTCACTATCGGGGTCAGGAGCTTTCTTT
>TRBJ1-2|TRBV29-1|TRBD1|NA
CSVAPRGQVYGYTF
TGCAGCGTGGCCCCGAGGGGGCAGGTCTATGGCTACACCTTC
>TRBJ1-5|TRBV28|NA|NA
CASVGGQGRGQPQHF
TGTGCCAGCGTGGGGGGTCAGGGACGGGGCCAGCCCCAGCATTTT
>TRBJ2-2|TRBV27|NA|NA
CASSLVPNTGELFF
TGTGCCAGCAGTTTAGTCCCAAACACCGGGGAGCTGTTTTTT
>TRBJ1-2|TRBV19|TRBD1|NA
CASSDQGANYGYTF
TGTGCCAGTAGTGATCAGGGGGCAAACTATGGCTACACCTTC
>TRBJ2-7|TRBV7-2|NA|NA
CASSLRLGAPSEQYF
TGTGCCAGCAGCCTACGACTGGGTGCGCCGTCCGAGCAGTACTTC
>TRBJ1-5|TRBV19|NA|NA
CASSIVTGRNQPQHF
TGTGCCAGTAGTATTGTAACAGGGCGTAACCAGCCCCAGCATTTT
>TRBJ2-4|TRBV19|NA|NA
CASSIQGDIQYF
TGTGCCAGTAGTATTCAAGGGGACATTCAGTACTTC
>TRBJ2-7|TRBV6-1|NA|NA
CASSTTGSYEQYF
TGTGCCAGCAGTACCACAGGGTCCTACGAGCAGTACTTC
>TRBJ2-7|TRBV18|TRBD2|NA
CASSPPGLALYEQYF
TGTGCCAGCTCACCACCGGGACTAGCGTTATACGAGCAGTACTTC
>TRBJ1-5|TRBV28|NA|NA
CASSFQGNQPQHF
TGTGCCAGCAGTTTTCAGGGCAATCAGCCCCAGCATTTT
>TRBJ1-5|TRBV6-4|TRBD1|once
CASSLTGGFGNQPQHF
TGTGCCAGCAGTTTGACAGGGGGGTTTGGCAATCAGCCCCAGCATTTT
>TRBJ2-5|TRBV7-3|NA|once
CASSYGSQGETQYF
TGTGCCAGCAGCTACGGGTCTCAGGGAGAGACCCAGTACTTC
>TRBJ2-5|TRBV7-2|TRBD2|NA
CASSLVSSGQETQYF
TGTGCCAGCAGCTTAGTGTCTAGCGGGCAAGAGACCCAGTACTTC
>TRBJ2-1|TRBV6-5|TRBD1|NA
CATQKTGAPYNEQFF
TGTGCCACCCAGAAAACAGGGGCGCCCTACAATGAGCAGTTCTTC
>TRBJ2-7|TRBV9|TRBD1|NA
CASSAEGTGGYEQYF
TGTGCCAGCAGCGCAGAAGGGACAGGGGGCTACGAGCAGTACTTC
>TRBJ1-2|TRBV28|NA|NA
CASSEQGSNYGYTF
TGTGCCAGCAGCGAACAGGGTTCTAACTATGGCTACACCTTC
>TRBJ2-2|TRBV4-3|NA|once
CASSQSWGPSGELFF
TGCGCCAGCAGCCAAAGTTGGGGGCCATCCGGGGAGCTGTTTTTT
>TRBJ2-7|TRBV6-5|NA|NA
CASSRSGTTFHEQYF
TGTGCCAGCAGTAGGTCCGGGACAACATTCCACGAGCAGTACTTC
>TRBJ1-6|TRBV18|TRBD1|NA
CASSPFMRTGAYNSPLHF
TGTGCCAGCTCACCATTCATGCGTACAGGGGCGTATAATTCACCCCTCCACTTT
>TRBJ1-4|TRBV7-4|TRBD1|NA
CASSQKGTDGKLFF
TGTGCCAGCAGCCAGAAGGGGACAGACGGGAAACTGTTTTTT
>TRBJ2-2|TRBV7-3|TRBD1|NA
CASSPQGQGTGELFF
TGTGCCAGCAGCCCTCAGGGACAGGGGACCGGGGAGCTGTTTTTT
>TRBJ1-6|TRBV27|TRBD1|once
CASSLRQGNNSPLHF
TGTGCCAGCAGTCTACGACAGGGAAATAATTCACCCCTCCACTTT
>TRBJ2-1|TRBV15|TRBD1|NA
CATSRDRTGAAEQFF
TGTGCCACCAGCAGAGATAGGACAGGGGCGGCTGAGCAGTTCTTC
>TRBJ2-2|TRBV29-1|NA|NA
CSATNTGELFF
TGCAGCGCAACGAACACCGGGGAGCTGTTTTTT